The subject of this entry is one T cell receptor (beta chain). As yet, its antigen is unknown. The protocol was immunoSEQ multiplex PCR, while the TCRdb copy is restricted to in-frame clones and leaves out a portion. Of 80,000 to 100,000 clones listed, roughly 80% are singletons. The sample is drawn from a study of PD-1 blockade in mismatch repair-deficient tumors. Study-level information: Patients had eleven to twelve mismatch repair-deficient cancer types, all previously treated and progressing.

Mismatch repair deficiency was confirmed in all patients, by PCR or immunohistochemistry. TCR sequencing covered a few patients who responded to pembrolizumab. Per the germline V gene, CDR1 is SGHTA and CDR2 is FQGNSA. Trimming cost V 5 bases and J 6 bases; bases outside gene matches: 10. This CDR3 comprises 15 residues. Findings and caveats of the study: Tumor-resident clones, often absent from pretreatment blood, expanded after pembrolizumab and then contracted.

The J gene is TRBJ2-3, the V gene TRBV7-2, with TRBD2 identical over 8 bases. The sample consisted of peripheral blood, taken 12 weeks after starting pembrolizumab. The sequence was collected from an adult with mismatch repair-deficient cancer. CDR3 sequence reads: CASSASGSSRDTQYF. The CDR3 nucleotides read TGTGCCAGCAGCGCAAGCGGGAGTAGTCGGGATACGCAGTATTTT.